This T cell receptor (beta chain) was obtained from a study of blood T cells in healthy people across ages. Of note for this clonotype: No antigen is known for it.

Study conclusions and caveats: Long-lived and aged donors differed, with more naive CD4+ cells and higher diversity in the long-lived.

Extraction of total RNA produced a minimum of 6 micrograms from each sample. The CDR3 covers 16 residues. The V and J ends lost 6 bases and 4 bases, in that order; junction bases with no gene match: 10. Germline lookup yields CDR1 SGHVS and CDR2 FQNEAQ. Primers used in a second PCR of roughly 6 to 12 cycles were a sample-barcoded 5' primer and a J-beta primer mix. Using its own MiXCR run on the 5' RACE reads, TCRdb lists one record per CDR3 protein. The data contain about 1.8 million distinct CDR3 sequences, 49% of them singletons. The rearrangement joins TRBV7-8 to TRBJ2-1, with TRBD2 identical over 9 bases. The sequenced sample consisted of blood. This TCR came from a woman aged 40 to 50 in good health. In DNA, the CDR3 is TGTGCCAGCAGATCAACCGGACTAGCGCAGTACAATGAGCAGTTCTTC. This translates into CASRSTGLAQYNEQFF.